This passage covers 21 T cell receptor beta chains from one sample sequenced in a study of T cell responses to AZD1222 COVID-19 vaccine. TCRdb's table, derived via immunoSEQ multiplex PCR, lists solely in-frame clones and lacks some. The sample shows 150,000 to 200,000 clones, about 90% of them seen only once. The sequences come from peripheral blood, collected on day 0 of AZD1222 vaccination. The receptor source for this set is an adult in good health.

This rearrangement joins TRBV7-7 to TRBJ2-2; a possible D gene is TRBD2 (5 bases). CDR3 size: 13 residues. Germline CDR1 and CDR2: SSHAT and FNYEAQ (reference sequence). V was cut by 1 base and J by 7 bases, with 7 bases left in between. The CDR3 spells CASSLGRGGELFF. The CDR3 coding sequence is TGTGCCAGCAGCTTAGGCCGGGGCGGGGAGCTGTTTTTT.

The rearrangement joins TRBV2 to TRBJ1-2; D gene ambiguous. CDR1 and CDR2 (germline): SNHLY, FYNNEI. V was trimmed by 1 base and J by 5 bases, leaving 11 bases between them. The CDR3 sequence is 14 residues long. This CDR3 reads CASSEGVTPYGYTF. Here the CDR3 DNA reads TGTGCCAGCAGTGAAGGGGTGACCCCATATGGCTACACCTTC.

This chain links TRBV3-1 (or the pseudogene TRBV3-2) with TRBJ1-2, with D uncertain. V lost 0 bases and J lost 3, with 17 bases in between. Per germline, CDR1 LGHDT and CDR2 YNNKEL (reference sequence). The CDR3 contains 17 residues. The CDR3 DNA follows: TGTGCCAGCAGCCAAGATCCCGTACTTCCCCCGCACTATGGCTACACCTTC. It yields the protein CASSQDPVLPPHYGYTF.

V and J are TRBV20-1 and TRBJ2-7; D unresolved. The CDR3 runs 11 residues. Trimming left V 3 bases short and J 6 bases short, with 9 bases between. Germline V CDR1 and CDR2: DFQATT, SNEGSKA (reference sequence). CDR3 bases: TGCAGTGCTAGTAGGTCGAGCGAGCAGTACTTC. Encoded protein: CSASRSSEQYF.

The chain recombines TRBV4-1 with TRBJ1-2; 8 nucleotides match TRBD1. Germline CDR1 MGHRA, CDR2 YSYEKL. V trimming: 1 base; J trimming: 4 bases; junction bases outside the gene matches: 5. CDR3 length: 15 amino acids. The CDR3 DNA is TGCGCCAGCAGCCAAGCCCCCGGGACAGGCTATGGCTACACCTTC. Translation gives CASSQAPGTGYGYTF.

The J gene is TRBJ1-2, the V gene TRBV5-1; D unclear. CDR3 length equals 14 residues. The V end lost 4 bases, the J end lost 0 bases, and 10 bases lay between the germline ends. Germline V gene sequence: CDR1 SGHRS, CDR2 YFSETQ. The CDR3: CASSRVLSNYGYTF. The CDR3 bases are TGCGCCAGCAGCCGGGTCCTTTCTAACTATGGCTACACCTTC. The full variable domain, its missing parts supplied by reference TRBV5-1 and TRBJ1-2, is KAGVTQTPRYLIKTRGQQVTLSCSPISGHRSVSWYQQTPGQGLQFLFEYFSETQRNKGNFPGRFSGRQFSNSRSEMNVSTLELGDSALYLCASSRVLSNYGYTFGSGTRLTVV.

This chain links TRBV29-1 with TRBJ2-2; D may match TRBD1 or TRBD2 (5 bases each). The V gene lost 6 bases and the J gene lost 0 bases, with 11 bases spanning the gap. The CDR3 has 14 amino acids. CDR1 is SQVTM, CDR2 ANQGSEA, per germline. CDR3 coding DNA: TGCAGCGTCGCCCGGGACGCGAACACCGGGGAGCTGTTTTTT. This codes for CSVARDANTGELFF.

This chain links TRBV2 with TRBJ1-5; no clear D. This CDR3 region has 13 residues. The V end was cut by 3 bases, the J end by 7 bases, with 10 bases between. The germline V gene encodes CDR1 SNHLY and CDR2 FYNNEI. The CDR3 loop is CASSDGLEQPQHF. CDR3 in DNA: TGTGCCAGCAGTGATGGGCTGGAACAGCCCCAGCATTTT.

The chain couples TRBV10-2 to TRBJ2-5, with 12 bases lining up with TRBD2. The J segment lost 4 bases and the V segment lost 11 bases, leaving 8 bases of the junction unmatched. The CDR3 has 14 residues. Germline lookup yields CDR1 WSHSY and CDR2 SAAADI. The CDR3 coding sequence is TGCGCCTCAGCTAGCGGGGGGGCAGGAGAGACCCAGTACTTC. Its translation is CASASGGAGETQYF.

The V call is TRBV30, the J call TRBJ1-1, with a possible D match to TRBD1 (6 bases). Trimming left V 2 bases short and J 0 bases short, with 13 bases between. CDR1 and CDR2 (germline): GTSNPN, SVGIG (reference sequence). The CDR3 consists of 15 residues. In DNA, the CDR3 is TGTGCCTGGAGTACCGGACAGTTACTGAACACTGAAGCTTTCTTT. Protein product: CAWSTGQLLNTEAFF.

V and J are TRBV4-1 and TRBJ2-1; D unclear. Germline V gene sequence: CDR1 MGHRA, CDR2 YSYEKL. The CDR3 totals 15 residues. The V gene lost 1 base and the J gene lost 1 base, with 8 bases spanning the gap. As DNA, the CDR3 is TGCGCCAGCAGCCAAGCGGGTAGGTCCTACAATGAGCAGTTCTTC. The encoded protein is CASSQAGRSYNEQFF.

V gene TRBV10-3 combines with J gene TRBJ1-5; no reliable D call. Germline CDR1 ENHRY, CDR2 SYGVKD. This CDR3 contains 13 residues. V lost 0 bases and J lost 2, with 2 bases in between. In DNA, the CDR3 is TGTGCCATCAGTGAGTCGGGCAATCAGCCCCAGCATTTT. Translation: CAISESGNQPQHF.

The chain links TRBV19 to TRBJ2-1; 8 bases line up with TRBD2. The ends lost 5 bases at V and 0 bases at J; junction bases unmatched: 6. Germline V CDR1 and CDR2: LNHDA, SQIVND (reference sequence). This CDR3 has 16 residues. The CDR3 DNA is TGTGCCAGTAGTGGGACTAGTCAGAGCTCCTACAATGAGCAGTTCTTC. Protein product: CASSGTSQSSYNEQFF.

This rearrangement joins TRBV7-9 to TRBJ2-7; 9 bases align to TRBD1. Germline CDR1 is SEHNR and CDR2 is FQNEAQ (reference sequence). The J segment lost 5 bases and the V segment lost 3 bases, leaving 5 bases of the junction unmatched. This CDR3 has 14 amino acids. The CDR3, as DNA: TGTGCCAGCAGCTTGGGACAGGGAAGCCACGAGCAGTACTTC. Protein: CASSLGQGSHEQYF.

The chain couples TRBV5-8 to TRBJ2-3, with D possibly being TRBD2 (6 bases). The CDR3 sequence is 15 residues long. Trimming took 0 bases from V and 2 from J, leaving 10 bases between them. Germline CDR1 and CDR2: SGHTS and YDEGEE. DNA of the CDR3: TGTGCCAGCAGCTTGGGCGGGGCGAACACAGATACGCAGTATTTT. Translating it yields CASSLGGANTDTQYF.

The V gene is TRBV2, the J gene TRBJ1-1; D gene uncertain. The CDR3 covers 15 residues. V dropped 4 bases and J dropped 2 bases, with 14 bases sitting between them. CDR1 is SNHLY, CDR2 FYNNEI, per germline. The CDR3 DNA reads TGTGCCAGCAGTGCCCAGACTGCCGCCAACACTGAAGCTTTCTTT. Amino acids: CASSAQTAANTEAFF.

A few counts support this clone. In DNA form, the CDR3 reads TGCGCCAGCAGCTATGGAGGACGCTCAAATTCACCCCTCCACTTT. Translated, it gives CASSYGGRSNSPLHF. This chain links TRBV5-1 with TRBJ1-6, with D hard to call. The CDR3 loop spans 15 amino acids. The V gene's germline CDR1 is SGHRS and CDR2 YFSETQ. Trimming pared 3 bases from V and 7 bases from J, leaving 14 bases between.

As DNA, the CDR3 is TGTGCCAGCTCACCACGGTTAGGGGAGTATTCACCCCTCCACTTT. This translates into CASSPRLGEYSPLHF. The rearrangement joins TRBV18 to TRBJ1-6, with D maybe TRBD1 (5 bases). CDR1 and CDR2 (germline): KGHSH, LQKENI. This CDR3 has 15 residues. With 1 base removed from V and 8 bases from J, the gap between germline ends came to 12 bases.

The CDR3 reads CASSYSGGGPWYEQYF. The CDR3 nucleotides read TGTGCCAGCAGTTACTCGGGCGGGGGTCCGTGGTACGAGCAGTACTTC. The chain joins TRBV6-6 to TRBJ2-7, with TRBD2 matching 7 bases. This CDR3 spans 16 amino acids. The trim removed 0 bases at V and 4 bases at J, leaving 9 bases unmatched. The V gene's germline CDR1 is MNHNY and CDR2 SVGAGI (reference sequence).

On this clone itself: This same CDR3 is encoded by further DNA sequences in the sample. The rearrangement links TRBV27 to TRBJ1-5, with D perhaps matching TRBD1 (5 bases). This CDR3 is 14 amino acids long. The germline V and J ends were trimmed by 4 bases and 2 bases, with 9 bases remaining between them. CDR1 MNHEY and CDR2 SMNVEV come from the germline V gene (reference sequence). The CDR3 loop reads CASSSWGGNQPQHF. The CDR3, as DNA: TGTGCCAGCAGTTCCTGGGGGGGCAATCAGCCCCAGCATTTT.

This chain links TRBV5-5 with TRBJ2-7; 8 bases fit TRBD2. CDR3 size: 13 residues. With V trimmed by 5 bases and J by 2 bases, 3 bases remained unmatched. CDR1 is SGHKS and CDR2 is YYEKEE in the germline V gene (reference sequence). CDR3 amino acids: CASRAGLAYEQYF. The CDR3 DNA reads TGTGCCAGCAGGGCGGGACTAGCCTACGAGCAGTACTTC.